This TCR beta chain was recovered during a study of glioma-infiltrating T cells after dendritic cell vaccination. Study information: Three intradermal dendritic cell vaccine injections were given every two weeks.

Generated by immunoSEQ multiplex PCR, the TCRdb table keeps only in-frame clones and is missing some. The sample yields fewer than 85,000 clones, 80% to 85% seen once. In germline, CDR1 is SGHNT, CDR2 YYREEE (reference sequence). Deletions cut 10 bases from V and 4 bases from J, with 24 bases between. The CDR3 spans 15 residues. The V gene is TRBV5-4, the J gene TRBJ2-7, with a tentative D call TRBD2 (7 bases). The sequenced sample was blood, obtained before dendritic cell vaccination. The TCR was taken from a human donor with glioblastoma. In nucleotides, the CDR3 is TGTGCCGGAAGTTCGGGGGGACATCAACTTTACGAGCAGTACTTC. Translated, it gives CAGSSGGHQLYEQYF.